This T cell receptor beta chain is drawn from a study of blood T cells in healthy people across ages. Overall study: Template switching picked up about one barcoded beta molecule for each two T cells. Overall study findings and caveats: Whereas aged donors had fewer naive CD4+ cells, long-lived donors had more of them and higher diversity. Correlation between TCR beta diversity and naive T cell percentage was strong. TCR beta diversity, measured per million T cells, fell in a roughly linear way with age.

This CDR3 region has 16 residues. V was pared by 9 bases and J by 11 bases, with 31 bases between. Germline-derived CDR1 and CDR2 are MGHRA and YSYEKL. About this clonotype: Its specificity is unknown.

Then a second PCR, running about 7 to 11 cycles, was carried out with a sample-barcoded 5' primer and a J-beta primer mix. TCRdb reprocessed the 5' RACE reads via MiXCR and lists one record per CDR3 protein. The sample contains about 970,000 distinct CDR3 sequences, roughly half of which appear only once. The chain couples TRBV4-1 to TRBJ1-1, with TRBD1 as a possible D gene (6 bases). The sample taken for sequencing was blood. The clonotype was recovered from an older woman in good health. Written as DNA, the CDR3 is TGCGCCAGTACAGAGGCCGAGAACAGGGTTTGGTTAGGGGCTTTCTTT. Translation gives CASTEAENRVWLGAFF.